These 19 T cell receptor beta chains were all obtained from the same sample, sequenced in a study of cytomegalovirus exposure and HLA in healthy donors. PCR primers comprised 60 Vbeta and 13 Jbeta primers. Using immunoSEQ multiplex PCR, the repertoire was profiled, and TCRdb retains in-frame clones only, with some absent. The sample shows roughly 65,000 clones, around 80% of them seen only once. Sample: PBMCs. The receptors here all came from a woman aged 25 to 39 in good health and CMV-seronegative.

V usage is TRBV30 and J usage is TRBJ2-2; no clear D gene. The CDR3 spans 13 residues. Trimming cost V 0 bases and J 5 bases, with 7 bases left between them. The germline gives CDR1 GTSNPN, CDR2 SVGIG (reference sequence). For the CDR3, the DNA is TGTGCCTGGAGTGTAATGGCAACCGGGGAGCTGTTTTTT. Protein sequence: CAWSVMATGELFF.

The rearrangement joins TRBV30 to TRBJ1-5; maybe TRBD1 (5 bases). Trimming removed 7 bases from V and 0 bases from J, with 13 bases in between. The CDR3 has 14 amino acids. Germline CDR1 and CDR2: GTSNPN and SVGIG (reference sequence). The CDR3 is CAFKEGNSNQPQHF. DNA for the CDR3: TGTGCCTTCAAGGAGGGGAATAGCAATCAGCCCCAGCATTTT.

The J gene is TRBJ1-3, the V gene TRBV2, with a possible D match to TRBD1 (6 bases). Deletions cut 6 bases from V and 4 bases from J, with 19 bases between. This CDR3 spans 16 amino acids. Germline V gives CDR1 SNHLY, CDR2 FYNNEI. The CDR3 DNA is TGTGCCAGCAGCAATACCTTTACAGGGCGCGGAAACACCATATATTTT. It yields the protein CASSNTFTGRGNTIYF.

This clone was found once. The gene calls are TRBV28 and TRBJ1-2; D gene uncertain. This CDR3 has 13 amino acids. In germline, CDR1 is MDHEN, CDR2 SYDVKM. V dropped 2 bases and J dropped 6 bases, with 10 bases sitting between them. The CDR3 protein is CASSLRPRDGYTF. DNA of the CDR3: TGTGCCAGCAGTTTAAGGCCGAGGGATGGCTACACCTTC.

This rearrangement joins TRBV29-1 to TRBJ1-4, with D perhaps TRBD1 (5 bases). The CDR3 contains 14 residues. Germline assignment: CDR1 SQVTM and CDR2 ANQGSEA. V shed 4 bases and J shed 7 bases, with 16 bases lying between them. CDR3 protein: CSVALGTTSEKLFF. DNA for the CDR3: TGCAGCGTTGCGCTCGGGACTACCTCTGAAAAACTGTTTTTT.

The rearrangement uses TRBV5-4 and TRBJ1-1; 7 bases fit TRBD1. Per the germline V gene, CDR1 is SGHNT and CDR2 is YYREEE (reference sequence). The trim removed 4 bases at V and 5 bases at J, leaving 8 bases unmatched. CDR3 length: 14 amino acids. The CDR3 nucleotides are TGTGCCAGCAGCCTGGACAGGAGAGAGACTGAAGCTTTCTTT. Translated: CASSLDRRETEAFF.

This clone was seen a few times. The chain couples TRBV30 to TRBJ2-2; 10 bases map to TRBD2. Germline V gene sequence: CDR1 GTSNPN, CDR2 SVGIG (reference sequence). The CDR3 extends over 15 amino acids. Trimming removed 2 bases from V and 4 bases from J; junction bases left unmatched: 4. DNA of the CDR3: TGTGCCTGGAGTCCCCTAGCGGGGGTCACCGGGGAGCTGTTTTTT. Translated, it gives CAWSPLAGVTGELFF.

CDR3 bases: TGCGCCAGCAGCCAAGGTGGAGCCCAAGAGACCCAGTACTTC. It yields the protein CASSQGGAQETQYF. The chain couples TRBV4-1 to TRBJ2-5; D is uncertain. The CDR3 loop spans 14 amino acids. Germline lookup yields CDR1 MGHRA and CDR2 YSYEKL. The ends were cut back, 1 base at V and 1 base at J, with 7 bases in the middle.

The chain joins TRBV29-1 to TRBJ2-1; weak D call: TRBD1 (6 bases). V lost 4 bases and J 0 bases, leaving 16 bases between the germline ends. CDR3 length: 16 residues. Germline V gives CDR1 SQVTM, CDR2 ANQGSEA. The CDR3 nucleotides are TGCAGCGTTGGAGGTGGTCAGGGGAGCTCCTACAATGAGCAGTTCTTC. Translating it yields CSVGGGQGSSYNEQFF.

CDR3 nucleotide sequence: TGTGCCAGCAGCCTCAGCGGGAGCTCCTACGAGCAGTACTTC. Translating it yields CASSLSGSSYEQYF. This rearrangement joins TRBV7-2 to TRBJ2-7, with 8 bases lining up with TRBD2. Trimming removed 5 bases from V and 0 bases from J; junction bases left unmatched: 3. This CDR3 comprises 14 residues. Germline V lookup: CDR1 SGHTA, CDR2 FQGNSA.

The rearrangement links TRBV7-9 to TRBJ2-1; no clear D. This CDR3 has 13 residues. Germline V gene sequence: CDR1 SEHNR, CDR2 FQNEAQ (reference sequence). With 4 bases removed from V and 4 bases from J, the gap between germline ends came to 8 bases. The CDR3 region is CASSSPRYNEQFF. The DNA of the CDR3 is TGTGCCAGCAGCTCCCCTAGATACAATGAGCAGTTCTTC.

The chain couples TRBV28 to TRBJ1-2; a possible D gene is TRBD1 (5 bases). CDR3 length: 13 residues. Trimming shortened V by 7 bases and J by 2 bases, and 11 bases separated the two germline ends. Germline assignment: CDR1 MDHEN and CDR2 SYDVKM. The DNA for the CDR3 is TGTGCCAGCACCGGGGGAGCCAACTATGGCTACACCTTC. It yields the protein CASTGGANYGYTF.

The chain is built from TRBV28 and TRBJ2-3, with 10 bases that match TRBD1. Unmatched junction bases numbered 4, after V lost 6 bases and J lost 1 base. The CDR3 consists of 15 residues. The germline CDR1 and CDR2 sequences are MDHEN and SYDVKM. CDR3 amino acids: CASRIGTGGTDTQYF. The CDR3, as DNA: TGTGCCAGCAGAATAGGGACAGGGGGCACAGATACGCAGTATTTT.

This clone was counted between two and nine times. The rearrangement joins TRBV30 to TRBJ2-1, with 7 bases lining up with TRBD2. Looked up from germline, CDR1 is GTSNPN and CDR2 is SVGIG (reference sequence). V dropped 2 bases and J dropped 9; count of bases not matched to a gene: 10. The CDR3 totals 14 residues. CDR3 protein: CAWSRLASVSEQFF. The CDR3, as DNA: TGTGCCTGGAGTAGACTAGCCTCGGTCAGTGAGCAGTTCTTC. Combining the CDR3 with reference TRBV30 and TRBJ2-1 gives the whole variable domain SQTIHQWPATLVQPVGSPLSLECTVEGTSNPNLYWYRQAAGRGLQLLFYSVGIGQISSEVPQNLSASRPQDRQFILSSKKLLLSDSGFYLCAWSRLASVSEQFFGPGTRLTVL.

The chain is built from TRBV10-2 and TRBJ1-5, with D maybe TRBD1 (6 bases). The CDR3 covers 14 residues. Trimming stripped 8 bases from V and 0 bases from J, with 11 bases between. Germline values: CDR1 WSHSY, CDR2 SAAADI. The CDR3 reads CASRRGYSNQPQHF. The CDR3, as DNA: TGCGCCAGCCGCAGGGGATATAGCAATCAGCCCCAGCATTTT.

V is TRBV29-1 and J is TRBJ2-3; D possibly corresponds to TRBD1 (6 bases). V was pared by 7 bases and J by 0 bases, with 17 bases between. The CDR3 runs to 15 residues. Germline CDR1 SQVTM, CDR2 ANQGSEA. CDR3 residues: CSAEDSLLSTDTQYF. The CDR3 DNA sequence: TGCAGCGCAGAGGACAGCCTTCTTAGCACAGATACGCAGTATTTT.

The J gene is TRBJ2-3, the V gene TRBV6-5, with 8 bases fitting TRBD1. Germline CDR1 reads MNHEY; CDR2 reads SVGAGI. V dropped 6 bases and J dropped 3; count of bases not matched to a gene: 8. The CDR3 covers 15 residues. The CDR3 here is CASRLGQGVTDTQYF. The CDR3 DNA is TGTGCCAGCAGATTAGGACAGGGTGTAACAGATACGCAGTATTTT.

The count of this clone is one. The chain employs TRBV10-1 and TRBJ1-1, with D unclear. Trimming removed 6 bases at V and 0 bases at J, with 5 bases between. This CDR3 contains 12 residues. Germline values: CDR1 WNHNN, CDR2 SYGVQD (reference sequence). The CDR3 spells CASSGLNTEAFF. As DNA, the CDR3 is TGCGCCAGCAGCGGTCTGAACACTGAAGCTTTCTTT.

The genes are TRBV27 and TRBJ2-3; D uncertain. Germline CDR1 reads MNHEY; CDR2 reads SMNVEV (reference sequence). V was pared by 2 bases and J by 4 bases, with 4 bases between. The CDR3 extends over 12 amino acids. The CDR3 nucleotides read TGTGCCAGCAGTTTACGTGCAGATACGCAGTATTTT. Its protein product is CASSLRADTQYF.